A selection of T cell receptor beta chains follows, all from one sample in a study of CD8 T cells in ankylosing spondylitis. TCRdb used MiXCR to reprocess the 5' RACE reads, holding one entry per CDR3 protein. The data show a few hundred thousand distinct CDR3 sequences, approximately 10% seen once. Specimen: blood, either unsorted or a sorted T cell fraction (not recorded which). The receptors shown here come from a male donor with ankylosing spondylitis or in good health (not recorded which). CDR3s include the opening cysteine and the closing phenylalanine or tryptophan. Each record gives: V gene, D gene, clone size, J gene, CDR3 protein, CDR3 DNA. D genes are given only for firm matches. Some rows mark clone size as missing; the rest say once, few, many or name a class of expanded clone.

>TRBV5-1|TRBD1|few|TRBJ2-7
CASSPPDRVHEQYF
TGCGCCAGCAGCCCACCTGACAGGGTCCACGAGCAGTACTTC
>TRBV24-1|-|-|TRBJ2-4
CATSDPDRLAKNIQYF
TGTGCCACCAGTGACCCAGACAGGCTAGCCAAAAACATTCAGTACTTC
>TRBV3-1|-|-|TRBJ2-5
CASSHWRQASGTQYF
TGTGCCAGCAGCCATTGGAGGCAGGCCAGCGGGACCCAGTACTTC
>TRBV5-1|-|few|TRBJ2-2
CASSIGRDTGELFF
TGCGCCAGCAGCATCGGGCGCGACACCGGGGAGCTGTTTTTT
>TRBV6-2/TRBV6-3|TRBD1|many|TRBJ1-5
CASRETGVEQPQHF
TGTGCCAGCAGAGAAACAGGGGTCGAGCAGCCCCAGCATTTT
>TRBV19|TRBD1|few|TRBJ1-1
CASYRGTRDTEAFF
TGTGCCAGTTACAGGGGGACTCGTGACACTGAAGCTTTCTTT
>TRBV5-1|-|many|TRBJ1-1
CASSWSGGDTEAFF
TGCGCCAGCAGCTGGTCCGGAGGGGACACTGAAGCTTTCTTT
>TRBV28|-|-|TRBJ1-5
CASSLTGHSNQPQHF
TGTGCCAGCAGTCTCACTGGACATTCCAATCAGCCCCAGCATTTT
>TRBV7-2|-|many|TRBJ2-7
CASSFLDYEQYF
TGTGCCAGCAGCTTTCTAGACTACGAGCAGTACTTC
>TRBV5-1|-|many|TRBJ1-3
CASSNRDRGGNTIYF
TGCGCCAGCAGCAACCGGGACCGAGGAGGAAACACCATATATTTT
>TRBV20-1|-|many|TRBJ1-5
CSAGTVNGNQPQHF
TGCAGTGCGGGTACGGTGAACGGCAATCAGCCCCAGCATTTT
>TRBV7-2|-|many|TRBJ1-1
CASSLLDSSEAFF
TGTGCCAGCAGCTTACTCGACAGTTCTGAAGCTTTCTTT
>TRBV5-1|-|many|TRBJ2-7
CASSLEAGPSYEQYF
TGCGCCAGCAGCTTGGAGGCAGGACCATCCTACGAGCAGTACTTC
>TRBV13|TRBD1|many|TRBJ2-7
CASSSDRGYEQYF
TGTGCCAGCAGCTCTGACAGGGGCTACGAGCAGTACTTC
>TRBV7-2|-|many|TRBJ2-7
CASSLGDGNSYEQYF
TGTGCCAGCAGCTTAGGGGACGGAAACTCCTACGAGCAGTACTTC
>TRBV19|-|few|TRBJ1-6
CASNQGNNSPLHF
TGTGCCAGTAACCAGGGGAATAATTCACCCCTCCACTTT
>TRBV6-5|-|many|TRBJ2-5
CASSYTGGDRTLWETQYF
TGTGCCAGCAGTTACACGGGGGGGGACAGAACCTTGTGGGAGACCCAGTACTTC
>TRBV6-1|TRBD2|many|TRBJ2-1
CASSRQRGDNEQFF
TGTGCCAGCTCTAGACAGCGGGGGGACAATGAGCAGTTCTTC
>TRBV3-1|-|few|TRBJ2-1
CASSQEATGYEQFF
TGTGCCAGCAGCCAAGAAGCAACGGGCTATGAGCAGTTCTTC
>TRBV20-1|TRBD2|many|TRBJ2-2
CSARDSASGGADTGELFF
TGCAGTGCTAGAGATTCGGCTAGCGGGGGGGCCGACACCGGGGAGCTGTTTTTT
>TRBV28|TRBD1|few|TRBJ1-1
CASSSPQGAEAFF
TGTGCCAGCAGTTCCCCCCAGGGGGCTGAAGCTTTCTTT
>TRBV27|-|many|TRBJ1-3
CASSPLGGNTIYF
TGTGCCAGCAGTCCCCTCGGTGGAAACACCATATATTTT
>TRBV5-1|-|few|TRBJ2-5
CASSPTGGVQETQYF
TGCGCCAGCAGCCCGACAGGAGGCGTACAAGAGACCCAGTACTTC
>TRBV10-3|-|many|TRBJ1-2
CAISESPENYGYTF
TGTGCCATCAGTGAGTCGCCAGAGAACTATGGCTACACCTTC
>TRBV20-1|-|-|TRBJ2-5
CSARVGGPETQYF
TGCAGTGCCCGCGTCGGGGGGCCGGAGACCCAGTACTTC
>TRBV19|-|few|TRBJ1-2
CASTPGRNGPTYGYTF
TGTGCCAGTACCCCGGGGAGGAACGGACCGACTTATGGCTACACCTTC
>TRBV25-1|-|-|TRBJ1-1
CASSPWQGTLNTEAFF
TGTGCCAGCAGTCCTTGGCAGGGGACCTTGAACACTGAAGCTTTCTTT
>TRBV12-3/TRBV12-4|TRBD2|many|TRBJ2-5
CASSRGEETQYF
TGTGCCAGCAGCCGGGGGGAAGAGACCCAGTACTTC
>TRBV7-9|-|many|TRBJ1-1
CASSQGGDAEAFF
TGTGCCAGCAGCCAGGGAGGGGATGCTGAAGCTTTCTTT
>TRBV10-3|TRBD1|-|TRBJ2-1
CAISPTGGDEQFF
TGTGCCATCAGCCCGACAGGGGGCGATGAGCAGTTCTTC